Below, one TCR beta chain is given with its context. Its antigen is as yet unknown. The sample belongs to a study of cytomegalovirus exposure and HLA in healthy donors. Overall study results and limits: Most of the TCR beta V segments (in an earlier analysis) were productive either about 87% or about 30% of the time. Accurate HLA-A and HLA-B prediction from TCR beta sequences was reported for most subjects.

The CDR3 loop spans 14 amino acids. Germline loops: CDR1 MNHNS, CDR2 SASEGT. Trimming at V came to 5 bases and at J to 3 bases, leaving 4 bases not matched to a gene. The PCR was carried out with 60 Vbeta primers and 13 Jbeta primers. Profiling relied on immunoSEQ multiplex PCR, and the TCRdb table lists in-frame clones only, not all of them. Found here are about 200,000 clones, around 87% of them singletons; the top ten hold approximately 1.9%. Sequenced input: PBMCs. The V call is TRBV6-1, the J call TRBJ2-1; 7 positions agree with TRBD2. This clonotype originated in a woman younger than 30 in good health and CMV-seronegative. The CDR3 nucleotides are TGTGCCAGCAGTCTTCAGCGGGACTACAATGAGCAGTTCTTC. It yields the protein CASSLQRDYNEQFF.